This is a list of T cell receptor beta chains from one sample in a study of T cell repertoires in cytomegalovirus infection. Their antigen targets remain unknown. One entry per CDR3 protein results from TCRdb running MiXCR on the reads. Among 75,000 to 100,000 distinct CDR3 sequences, approximately 30% were seen once, and the ten largest hold 71%. The material sequenced was CD8+ T cells from cultured PBMCs, taken from culture after CMV antigen stimulation. The receptors were gathered from a human donor in good health (CMV status not recorded). Some clones in this sample may be carry-over from other donors' samples. The CDR3 runs from the conserved cysteine through the conserved F or W. The D gene is left open where the match is weak. Size is omitted from some rows. Given values are once, few, many or a class for expanded clones.

j_call d_call clone_size v_call cdr3_nt cdr3_aa
TRBJ1-1 - many TRBV7-2 TGTGCCAGCAGCCCATATGGGACAAATATGAACACTGAAGCTTTCTTT CASSPYGTNMNTEAFF
TRBJ1-1 - - TRBV5-1 TGCGCCAGCAGCCCTATTAATCAGGGGAAAAACACTGAAGCTTTCTTT CASSPINQGKNTEAFF
TRBJ2-3 - - TRBV4-1 TGCGCCAGCAGCCACCCGAAGGGGGGGGCGGGCACAGATACGCAGTATTTT CASSHPKGGAGTDTQYF
TRBJ1-3 - few TRBV27 TGTGCCAGCGCGGACCGGTTGGGCTCGGGAAACACCATATATTTT CASADRLGSGNTIYF
TRBJ2-3 TRBD1 - TRBV12-3/TRBV12-4 TGTGCCAGCAGTTGGACAGGGGTGGGAGATACGCAGTATTTT CASSWTGVGDTQYF
TRBJ1-1 - few TRBV7-6 TGTGCCAGCAGCGAGGCCGCGGACACTGAAGCTTTCTTT CASSEAADTEAFF
TRBJ2-1 - few TRBV29-1 TGCAGCGTGGAGGGGGGGAGGACCTACAATGAGCAGTTCTTC CSVEGGRTYNEQFF
TRBJ2-7 - few TRBV7-9 TGTGCCAGCAGCTTAGTTGCACGGTGGGAGCAGTACTTC CASSLVARWEQYF
TRBJ2-2 - - TRBV12-3/TRBV12-4 TGTGCCAGCAGCCCTCGACAGAAAATGAACACCGGGGAGCTGTTTTTT CASSPRQKMNTGELFF
TRBJ2-1 - - TRBV3-1 TGTGCCAGCAGCCCACAGGGACTAAGGGCCTACAATGAGCAGTTCTTC CASSPQGLRAYNEQFF
TRBJ1-1 - few TRBV5-6 TGTGCCAGCAGCCCCGAAGGGTTGAACACTGAAGCTTTCTTT CASSPEGLNTEAFF
TRBJ2-1 TRBD2 - TRBV29-1 TGCAGCGTTGAAGATCGGGGGGACTCCTACAATGAGCAGTTCTTC CSVEDRGDSYNEQFF
TRBJ1-1 - many TRBV11-2 TGTGCCAGCAGCTCCTACTCCACTGAAGCTTTCTTT CASSSYSTEAFF
TRBJ2-5 - few TRBV4-1 TGCGCCAGCAGAGAGCCCAGCGGGGAGACCCAGTACTTC CASREPSGETQYF
TRBJ1-1 - many TRBV12-3/TRBV12-4 TGTGCCAGCAGTTTCGGGGGGTTGAACACTGAAGCTTTCTTT CASSFGGLNTEAFF
TRBJ2-2 TRBD1 few TRBV27 TGTGCCAGCAGCCAGACCGGGACAGGGATTCCCGGGGAGCTGTTTTTT CASSQTGTGIPGELFF
TRBJ2-7 - - TRBV6-1 TGTGCCAGCAGTGAGTGGTCCGGCCACGAGCAGTACTTC CASSEWSGHEQYF
TRBJ2-5 - - TRBV7-2 TGTGCCAGCAGCGGATTGGCGACCCAGTACTTC CASSGLATQYF
TRBJ2-3 TRBD2 - TRBV20-1 TGCAGTGCTCAGGGGGTAGCGGGGGGTGTGGTGACAGATACGCAGTATTTT CSAQGVAGGVVTDTQYF
TRBJ2-7 - few TRBV19 TGTGCCAGTAGTATTATGGGGACCCCCTACGAGCAGTACTTC CASSIMGTPYEQYF
TRBJ2-7 - - TRBV2 TGTGCCAGCAGTGAGGGCTCTTCAATTGTATTCAACGAGCAGTACTTC CASSEGSSIVFNEQYF
TRBJ2-1 - - TRBV5-4 TGTGCCAGCAGCTTCACGGGGGGCGCCTACAATGAGCAGTTCTTC CASSFTGGAYNEQFF
TRBJ1-2 - few TRBV5-6 TGTGCCAGCAGCTTGACTTACAGGGTGGCGTCCTATGGCTACACCTTC CASSLTYRVASYGYTF
TRBJ2-3 TRBD2 many TRBV28 TGTGCCAGCAGGGGACTAGCGGAGCCCACAGATACGCAGTATTTT CASRGLAEPTDTQYF
TRBJ1-1 TRBD1 few TRBV2 TGTGCCAGGGGGACAGCGAACACTGAAGCTTTCTTT CARGTANTEAFF
TRBJ2-1 - - TRBV24-1 TGTGCCACTAGCCGCCGTGGTTATGGCGATGAGCAGTTCTTC CATSRRGYGDEQFF
TRBJ2-5 - many TRBV4-1 TGCGCCAGCAGCCAAGAGATAGGAGAGACCCAGTACTTC CASSQEIGETQYF
TRBJ2-2 TRBD1 many TRBV5-6 TGTGCCAGCAGCCTCTTTTGGGACAGGGACGGGACCGGGGAGCTGTTTTTT CASSLFWDRDGTGELFF
TRBJ2-7 - - TRBV28 TGTGCCAGCAGTTTCTCCCCGGGCAGGACTGTGTCCTACGAGCAGTACTTC CASSFSPGRTVSYEQYF
TRBJ2-7 - - TRBV12-3/TRBV12-4 TGTGCCAGCAGTTCACGAGGGACTCCGAGCTCCTACGAGCAGTACTTC CASSSRGTPSSYEQYF
TRBJ1-5 - - TRBV6-6 TGTGCCAGCAGTTACTCGGAATGGCAGTGGCCCCAGCATTTT CASSYSEWQWPQHF
TRBJ1-5 - few TRBV4-1 TGCGCCAGCAGCCAAAGCTTCAATCAGCCCCAGCATTTT CASSQSFNQPQHF
TRBJ2-3 TRBD2 - TRBV11-2 TGTGCCAGCAGCTTAGATCCGGGACTAGCGGGGGGTGTAAAGGAGTATTTT CASSLDPGLAGGVKEYF
TRBJ1-1 - - TRBV6-5 TGTGCCAGCAGTTCCAACCAACATGTTCCGAACACTGAAGCTTTCTTT CASSSNQHVPNTEAFF
TRBJ2-7 - - TRBV7-6 TGTGCCAGCAGACCACCCGGGGGCGACGAGCAGTACTTC CASRPPGGDEQYF
TRBJ2-3 TRBD1 few TRBV27 TGTGCCAGCAGTTTACAAACGGGACAGGAGTTCACAGATACGCAGTATTTT CASSLQTGQEFTDTQYF
TRBJ2-7 TRBD1 - TRBV2 TGTGCCAGCAGGGGAAGGGGACAGGATGCCTACGAGCAGTACTTC CASRGRGQDAYEQYF
TRBJ2-3 TRBD2 few TRBV15 TGTGCCACCAGCCTCGCTAGCGGGTGGGATACGCAGTATTTT CATSLASGWDTQYF
TRBJ1-5 - few TRBV12-3/TRBV12-4 TGTGCCAGCAGTTTATGGGGTACGAATCAGCCCCAGCATTTT CASSLWGTNQPQHF
TRBJ2-2 - - TRBV24-1 TGTGCCACCAGTGATGAGACGGACAGCTACACCGGGGAGCTGTTTTTT CATSDETDSYTGELFF
TRBJ2-3 - - TRBV12-5 TGTGCTAGTGGTTTGGGGAGTCGCACAGATACGCAGTATTTT CASGLGSRTDTQYF
TRBJ2-2 - - TRBV10-3 TGTGCCATCAACGGAGGGGGCCCGAACACCGGGGAGCTGTTTTTT CAINGGGPNTGELFF
TRBJ2-3 - few TRBV6-1 TGTGCCAGCACCTGGGGGCGGGACAGAAGCACAGATACGCAGTATTTT CASTWGRDRSTDTQYF
TRBJ2-1 - many TRBV11-2 TGTGCCAGCAGCTTATCCCGGACAGTGCTCTACAATGAGCAGTTCTTC CASSLSRTVLYNEQFF
TRBJ1-1 - - TRBV19 TGTGCCAGTAGTACCCTTCTCGCGGGCGACACTGAAGCTTTCTTT CASSTLLAGDTEAFF
TRBJ2-5 - - TRBV20-1 TGCAGTGCTACTCGAACCGGGACATCGGGAGAGACCCAGTACTTC CSATRTGTSGETQYF
TRBJ1-1 - - TRBV7-4 TGTGCCAGCAGCTTATTGGGGGTAACGAGGGACACTGAAGCTTTCTTT CASSLLGVTRDTEAFF
TRBJ2-5 - few TRBV20-1 TGCAGTGCTAGAGATGGAGGGGGCGGGCGACGGACCCAGTACTTC CSARDGGGGRRTQYF
TRBJ1-2 TRBD1 - TRBV4-1 TGCGCCAGCGGAGAACAGGGGATTCTCTATGGCTACACCTTC CASGEQGILYGYTF
TRBJ2-1 TRBD2 - TRBV27 TGTGCCAGCAGTTCCTTAGGGGCGGGGGGGTACAATGAGCAGTTCTTC CASSSLGAGGYNEQFF
TRBJ2-7 - few TRBV7-9 TGTGCCAGCCGGGGGCAGAGCTACGAGCAGTACTTC CASRGQSYEQYF
TRBJ2-7 TRBD1 - TRBV4-1 TGCGCCAGCAGCCAACAGCATACAGGGGGCTACGAGCAGTACTTC CASSQQHTGGYEQYF
TRBJ2-3 TRBD2 many TRBV7-9 TGTGCCAGCGAAGCACAGACTAGCGGGAGGAATACGCAGTATTTT CASEAQTSGRNTQYF
TRBJ1-1 TRBD1 - TRBV7-6 TGTGCCAGCAGCCCATTCCGGCAGGGGGCGGGGAACACTGAAGCTTTCTTT CASSPFRQGAGNTEAFF
TRBJ2-3 TRBD1 - TRBV5-3 TGTGCCAGCAGCCGGACAGGGCCGGGGACAGATACGCAGTATTTT CASSRTGPGTDTQYF
TRBJ1-1 - - TRBV20-1 TGCAGTGCTAGAGGCTCGCAGAACACTGAAGCTTTCTTT CSARGSQNTEAFF
TRBJ1-5 - few TRBV7-8 TGTGCCAGCAGCTTAGGAAGCCGGTCCCTTCTCCAGCCCCAGCATTTT CASSLGSRSLLQPQHF
TRBJ2-7 TRBD1 - TRBV28 TGTGCCAGCAGTTGGGGACAGGGATTCTACGAGCAGTACTTC CASSWGQGFYEQYF
TRBJ1-4 TRBD1 few TRBV2 TGTGCCAGCGAAGAGGGGGCGGAAGAAAAACTGTTTTTT CASEEGAEEKLFF
TRBJ1-1 TRBD1 few TRBV6-1 TGTGCCAGCAGTTCGACAGGGGCGAACACTGAAGCTTTCTTT CASSSTGANTEAFF